Shown below are 9 T cell receptor beta chains from a single sample sequenced in a study of cytomegalovirus exposure and HLA in healthy donors. The repertoire was sequenced with immunoSEQ multiplex PCR; TCRdb's copy has only in-frame clones and lacks some. Among 70,000 to 90,000 clones, approximately 80% were seen once, and the ten largest hold around 3%. The sequenced material came from PBMCs. The receptors derive from a man aged 25-45 years in good health and CMV-seronegative.

The gene calls are TRBV2 and TRBJ1-1, with D possibly matching TRBD1 (5 bases). The V gene lost 3 bases and the J gene lost 0 bases, with 5 bases spanning the gap. Germline assignment: CDR1 SNHLY and CDR2 FYNNEI. The CDR3 has 13 amino acids. The CDR3 nucleotides are TGTGCCAGCAGTGAGGGGCTGAACACTGAAGCTTTCTTT. Amino acid sequence: CASSEGLNTEAFF.

This rearrangement joins TRBV7-2 to TRBJ1-2; D uncertain. V lost 1 base to trimming and J lost 8 bases, with 14 bases between them. CDR3 size: 14 residues. Germline lookup yields CDR1 SGHTA and CDR2 FQGNSA. CDR3 in amino acids: CASSLEIKARGYTF. For the CDR3, the DNA is TGTGCCAGCAGCTTAGAGATCAAAGCTAGGGGCTACACCTTC.

The chain carries TRBV6-1 and TRBJ2-7; D possibly corresponds to TRBD2 (6 bases). Trimming left V 10 bases short and J 2 bases short, with 15 bases between. CDR3 length: 13 residues. Germline loops: CDR1 MNHNS, CDR2 SASEGT. The CDR3 reads CATRSEGTYEQYV. The CDR3 nucleotides are TGTGCCACCCGGTCGGAGGGCACCTACGAGCAGTACGTC.

This clone occurred a few times. The chain couples TRBV10-3 to TRBJ2-7, with TRBD2 identical over 10 bases. V dropped 6 bases and J dropped 6; count of bases not matched to a gene: 11. The germline CDR1 and CDR2 sequences are ENHRY and SYGVKD. The CDR3 loop spans 15 amino acids. The CDR3 DNA reads TGTGCCATCAGGGATACTAGCGGGGAATTCGGCGAGCAGTACTTC. It codes for CAIRDTSGEFGEQYF.

The chain has TRBV7-9 and TRBJ1-2, with D perhaps matching TRBD1 (5 bases). The germline V gene encodes CDR1 SEHNR and CDR2 FQNEAQ (reference sequence). Trimming left V 5 bases short and J 4 bases short, with 11 bases between. The CDR3 runs to 13 residues. The CDR3 DNA reads TGTGCCAGCAGCCCAGGGTTTACCTATGGCTACACCTTC. This gives the protein CASSPGFTYGYTF.

V and J are TRBV29-1 and TRBJ1-1; D is perhaps TRBD1 (6 bases). Deletions cut 6 bases from V and 1 base from J, with 21 bases between. Germline CDR1 reads SQVTM; CDR2 reads ANQGSEA. The CDR3 runs 16 residues. As DNA, the CDR3 is TGCAGCGTGCGGGGGAGTTACAGGGAGGAGAACACTGAAGCTTTCTTT. This encodes CSVRGSYREENTEAFF. Drawing the rest from reference TRBV29-1 and TRBJ1-1, the complete variable domain is SAVISQKPSRDICQRGTSLTIQCQVDSQVTMMFWYRQQPGQSLTLIATANQGSEATYESGFVIDKFPISRPNLTFSTLTVSNMSPEDSSIYLCSVRGSYREENTEAFFGQGTRLTVV.

The genes are TRBV15 and TRBJ1-5; TRBD1 is a possible D gene (5 bases). The CDR3 spans 18 residues. Trimming took off 0 bases at V and 6 bases at J, with 21 bases between the two ends. The germline V gene has CDR1 LNHNV and CDR2 YYDKDF (reference sequence). CDR3 sequence (DNA): TGTGCCACCAGCAGAGATTGGGGCCCCAGGGAAATCTCTCAGCCCCAGCATTTT. Residues: CATSRDWGPREISQPQHF.

Worth noting for this clone: The sample contains more than one DNA sequence encoding this CDR3. The rearrangement uses TRBV20-1 and TRBJ1-1; D unclear. The germline V gene encodes CDR1 DFQATT and CDR2 SNEGSKA (reference sequence). Trimming took off 5 bases at V and 2 bases at J, with 6 bases between the two ends. The CDR3 sequence is 11 residues long. In DNA form, the CDR3 reads TGCAGTGCTCCTCTAAACACTGAAGCTTTCTTT. Protein: CSAPLNTEAFF.

V and J are TRBV4-3 and TRBJ1-2; 7 bases agree with TRBD1. The CDR3 is made up of 16 amino acids. V lost 3 bases, J lost 5 bases, and 12 bases stayed unmatched. Germline-derived CDR1 and CDR2 are LGHNA and YSLEER. The CDR3 loop reads CASSQRGQARRYGYTF. CDR3 DNA sequence: TGCGCCAGCAGCCAGAGGGGGCAGGCTCGAAGGTATGGCTACACCTTC.